A single sample is the source of the 16 T cell receptor beta chains below, sequenced in a study of molecular identifiers for immune sequencing clone quantification. MiXCR, run by TCRdb on the PCR reads, gives a single entry per CDR3 protein. The data contain more than 250,000 distinct CDR3 sequences, about 21% of them singletons. Sequencing was performed on naive CD8+ T cells from blood, with Jurkat cell RNA spiked in. Subset in this sample: FACS-sorted CD8+CD4-CCR7+CD45RA+ naive T cells. The source of these receptors is a human donor in good health. Some libraries in this study had Jurkat cell RNA spiked in.

The table lists this clonotype with many counts. The rearrangement uses TRBV28 and TRBJ2-7, with D tentatively TRBD2 (5 bases). This CDR3 comprises 14 residues. Trimming left V 3 bases short and J 2 bases short, with 11 bases between. Germline CDR1 MDHEN, CDR2 SYDVKM. The CDR3 spells CASSFRGNPYEQYF. The CDR3 nucleotides read TGTGCCAGCAGTTTTAGAGGGAATCCCTACGAGCAGTACTTC.

As regards this clonotype: A read error may explain this, as a much larger clone is one base away. The chain uses TRBV27 and TRBJ2-1, with TRBD2 identical over 7 bases. CDR3 length: 14 amino acids. Germline lookup yields CDR1 MNHEY and CDR2 SMNVEV (reference sequence). The CDR3 DNA reads as TGTGCCGGCAGTTCTCTAGCGGCTTACAATGAGCAGTTCTTC. It codes for CAGSSLAAYNEQFF.

The V call is TRBV27, the J call TRBJ2-3; D is undetermined. Deletions cut 2 bases from V and 2 bases from J, with 11 bases between. The CDR3 runs to 15 residues. Germline lookup yields CDR1 MNHEY and CDR2 SMNVEV (reference sequence). CDR3 sequence: CASSLRPTFTDTQYF. The CDR3 bases are TGTGCCAGCAGTTTACGACCGACCTTCACAGATACGCAGTATTTT.

This clonotype was found many times. The chain links TRBV29-1 to TRBJ2-2; D might be TRBD2 (5 bases). Germline V gene sequence: CDR1 SQVTM, CDR2 ANQGSEA. Trimming shortened V by 3 bases and J by 8 bases, and 10 bases separated the two germline ends. The CDR3 length is 12 residues. CDR3 loop: CSVDTGKGELFF. The CDR3 DNA reads as TGCAGCGTTGACACGGGGAAGGGGGAGCTGTTTTTT.

Concerning this clonotype itself: This may come from a read error, since a much larger clone is one base off. The V gene is TRBV4-3, the J gene TRBJ2-3; weak D call: TRBD2 (5 bases). The CDR3 is 15 residues long. Germline CDR1 LGHNA, CDR2 YSLEER. CDR3 DNA sequence: TGCGCCAGCAGGGCTAGCTTGGTTGGGTCAGATACGCAGTGTTTT. Residues: CASRASLVGSDTQCF.

This clonotype has a count of ten or more. V and J are TRBV6-6 and TRBJ1-5, with 9 nucleotides matching TRBD1. The CDR3 length is 13 residues. The germline CDR1 and CDR2 sequences are MNHNY and SVGAGI (reference sequence). After removal of 4 bases from V and 6 bases from J, the junction contained 1 base not matched to a gene. The CDR3 DNA is TGTGCCAGCAGTTGGACAGGGGTTCAGCCCCAGCATTTT. Translation gives CASSWTGVQPQHF.

Regarding this clonotype: It may be a read error: a sequence one base away is much more abundant. The V call is TRBV7-6, the J call TRBJ2-2; D remains unclear. The CDR3 runs to 14 residues. Germline CDR1 reads SGHVS; CDR2 reads FNYEAQ. The CDR3 region has the DNA TGTGCCGGCAGCTTTACAGAGAACACCGGGGAGCTGTTTTTT. It codes for CAGSFTENTGELFF.

This clonotype turned up a few times. The V call is TRBV27, the J call TRBJ1-6; a possible D gene is TRBD1 (5 bases). The germline gives CDR1 MNHEY, CDR2 SMNVEV (reference sequence). V was clipped by 3 bases and J by 10 bases, with 13 bases between them. This CDR3 has 14 amino acids. In DNA, the CDR3 is TGTGCCAGCAGTTTGAGGGGCCATGGGTCACCCCTCCACTTT. Translation: CASSLRGHGSPLHF.

This clonotype was counted at least ten times. The chain is built from TRBV12-5 and TRBJ1-4, with a weak D call TRBD1 (5 bases). Trimming cost V 0 bases and J 4 bases, with 12 bases left between them. Germline CDR1 and CDR2: LGHNT and FRNRAP. The CDR3 contains 16 residues. The CDR3 DNA reads as TGTGCTAGTGGTTTGGTGGGACTTGTGGATAATGAAAAACTGTTTTTT. Residues: CASGLVGLVDNEKLFF. Variable domain in full (rest from reference TRBV12-5 and TRBJ1-4): DARVTQTPRHKVTEMGQEVTMRCQPILGHNTVFWYRQTMMQGLELLAYFRNRAPLDDSGMPKDRFSAEMPDATLATLKIQPSEPRDSAVYFCASGLVGLVDNEKLFFGSGTQLSVL.

This clonotype was picked up many times. The rearrangement uses TRBV20-1 and TRBJ2-7, with 9 bases fitting TRBD1. Germline V gives CDR1 DFQATT, CDR2 SNEGSKA (reference sequence). Losses at the gene ends were 6 bases for V and 1 base for J; bases not matched to a gene: 7. The CDR3 consists of 14 residues. The CDR3 coding sequence is TGCAGTGCGAGGACAGGGGCGGTATCCTACGAGCAGTACTTC. Translating it yields CSARTGAVSYEQYF.

This clonotype was seen a few times. Here the CDR3 DNA reads TGTGCCATCGGGACAGGGATATCCTACGAGCAGTACTTC. Its protein product is CAIGTGISYEQYF. The gene calls are TRBV2 and TRBJ2-7; 9 nucleotides agree with TRBD1. V dropped 10 bases and J dropped 1; count of bases not matched to a gene: 5. The CDR3 has 13 amino acids. Germline V CDR1 and CDR2: SNHLY, FYNNEI.

This clonotype was counted ten times or more. The V and J genes are TRBV28 and TRBJ1-1; TRBD1 matches at 10 bases. The CDR3 loop spans 14 amino acids. With V trimmed by 7 bases and J by 5 bases, 7 bases remained unmatched. The V gene's germline CDR1 is MDHEN and CDR2 SYDVKM. The CDR3 DNA reads as TGTGCCAGCATTAAGGACAGGGGGTTTACTGAAGCTTTCTTT. This translates into CASIKDRGFTEAFF. Based on the CDR3 plus reference TRBV28 and TRBJ1-1, the full variable domain is DVKVTQSSRYLVKRTGEKVFLECVQDMDHENMFWYRQDPGLGLRLIYFSYDVKMKEKGDIPEGYSVSREKKERFSLILESASTNQTSMYLCASIKDRGFTEAFFGQGTRLTVV.

The sample holds a few counts of this clonotype. V gene TRBV5-6 combines with J gene TRBJ1-1, with D possibly TRBD1 on 6 matching bases. The CDR3 has 15 amino acids. Trimming left V 1 base short and J 5 bases short, with 15 bases between. CDR1 and CDR2 (germline): SGHDT, YYEEEE. The CDR3 sequence: CASSLRWEGGTEAFF. CDR3 nucleotides: TGTGCCAGCAGCTTGAGGTGGGAGGGGGGGACTGAAGCTTTCTTT.

The rearrangement links TRBV19 to TRBJ1-5, with D uncertain. V lost 8 bases and J 0 bases, leaving 11 bases between the germline ends. Germline CDR1 and CDR2: LNHDA and SQIVND (reference sequence). The CDR3 sequence is 14 residues long. CDR3 protein: CASSLAPSNQPQHF. CDR3 sequence (DNA): TGTGCCAGTTCTTTAGCTCCTAGCAATCAGCCCCAGCATTTT.

Concerning this clonotype itself: Being one base from a much bigger clone, this may be a read error. The gene calls are TRBV6-6 and TRBJ1-6; a weak D match, TRBD1 (5 bases). Germline V lookup: CDR1 MNHNY, CDR2 SVGAGI (reference sequence). This CDR3 is 16 amino acids long. The CDR3 DNA reads TGTGTCAGCAGTCCGGGGCCCAGAACCTATAATTCACCCCTCCACTTT. This sequence encodes CVSSPGPRTYNSPLHF.

V is TRBV19 and J is TRBJ2-1; D might be TRBD2 (6 bases). Germline V gene sequence: CDR1 LNHDA, CDR2 SQIVND (reference sequence). V was shortened by 7 bases and J by 6 bases, with 16 bases between the two germline ends. This CDR3 contains 14 residues. The CDR3 bases are TGTGCCAGTACTCCGGACCCGCGGGGCAATGAGCAGTTCTTC. Its protein product is CASTPDPRGNEQFF.